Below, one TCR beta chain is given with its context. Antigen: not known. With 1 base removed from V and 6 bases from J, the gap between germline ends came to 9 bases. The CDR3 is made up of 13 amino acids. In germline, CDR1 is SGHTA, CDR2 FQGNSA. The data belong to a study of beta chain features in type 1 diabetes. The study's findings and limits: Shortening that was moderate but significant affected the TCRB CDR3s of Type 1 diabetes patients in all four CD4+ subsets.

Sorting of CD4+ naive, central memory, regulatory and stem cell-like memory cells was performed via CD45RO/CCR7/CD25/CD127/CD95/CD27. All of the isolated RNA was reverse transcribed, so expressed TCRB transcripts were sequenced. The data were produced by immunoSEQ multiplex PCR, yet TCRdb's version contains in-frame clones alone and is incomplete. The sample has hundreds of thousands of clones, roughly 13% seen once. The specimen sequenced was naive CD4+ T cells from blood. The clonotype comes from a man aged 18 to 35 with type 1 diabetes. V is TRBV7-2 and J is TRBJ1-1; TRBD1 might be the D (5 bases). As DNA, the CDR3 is TGTGCCAGCAGCTTAGAAGGGGTCGCTGAAGCTTTCTTT. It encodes CASSLEGVAEAFF.